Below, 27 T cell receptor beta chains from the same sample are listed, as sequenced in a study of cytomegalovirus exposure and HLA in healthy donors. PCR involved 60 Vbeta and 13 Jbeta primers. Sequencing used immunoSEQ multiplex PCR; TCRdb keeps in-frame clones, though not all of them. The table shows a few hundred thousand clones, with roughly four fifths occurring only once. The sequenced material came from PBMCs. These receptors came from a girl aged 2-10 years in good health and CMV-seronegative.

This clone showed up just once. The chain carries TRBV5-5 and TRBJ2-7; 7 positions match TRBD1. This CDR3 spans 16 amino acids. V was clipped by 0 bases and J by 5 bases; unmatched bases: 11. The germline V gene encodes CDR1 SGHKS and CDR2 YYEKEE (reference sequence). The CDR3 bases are TGTGCCAGCAGCTTGGAGGCAGGGGGATTGGTTGACGAGCAGTACTTC. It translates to CASSLEAGGLVDEQYF.

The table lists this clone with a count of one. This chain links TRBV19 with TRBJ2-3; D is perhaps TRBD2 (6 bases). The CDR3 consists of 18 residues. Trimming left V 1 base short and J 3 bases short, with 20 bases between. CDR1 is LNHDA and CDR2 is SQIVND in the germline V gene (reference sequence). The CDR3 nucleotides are TGTGCCAGTAGTATAGCGTTCCTCGGCGGGATGGGTACAGATACGCAGTATTTT. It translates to CASSIAFLGGMGTDTQYF.

CDR3 nucleotides: TGTGCCAGCAGTCCTAGATCGACTAGGAGGGGCACAGATACGCAGTATTTT. This gives the protein CASSPRSTRRGTDTQYF. The chain joins TRBV27 to TRBJ2-3, with D perhaps TRBD2 (6 bases). Germline V gene lookup returns CDR1 MNHEY and CDR2 SMNVEV (reference sequence). This CDR3 has 17 residues. The ends were cut back, 5 bases at V and 1 base at J, with 19 bases in the middle.

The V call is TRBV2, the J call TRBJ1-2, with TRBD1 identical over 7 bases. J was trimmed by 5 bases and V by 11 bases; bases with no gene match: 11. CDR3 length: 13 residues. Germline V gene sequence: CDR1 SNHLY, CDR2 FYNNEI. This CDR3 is CAGSRDSVYGYTF. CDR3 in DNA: TGTGCCGGTAGCCGGGACAGCGTTTATGGCTACACCTTC.

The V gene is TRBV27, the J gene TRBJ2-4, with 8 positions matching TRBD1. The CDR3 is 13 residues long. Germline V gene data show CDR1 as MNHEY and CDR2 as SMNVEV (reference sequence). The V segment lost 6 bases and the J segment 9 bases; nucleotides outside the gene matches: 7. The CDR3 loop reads CASRQTGVVIQYF. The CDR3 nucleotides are TGTGCCAGCAGACAGACAGGGGTTGTCATTCAGTACTTC.

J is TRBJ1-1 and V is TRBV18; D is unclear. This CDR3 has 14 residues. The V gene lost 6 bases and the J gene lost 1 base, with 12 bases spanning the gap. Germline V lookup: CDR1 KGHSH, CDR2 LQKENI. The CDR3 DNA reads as TGTGCCAGCTCCCTTCCTAGTGGGAACACTGAAGCTTTCTTT. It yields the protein CASSLPSGNTEAFF.

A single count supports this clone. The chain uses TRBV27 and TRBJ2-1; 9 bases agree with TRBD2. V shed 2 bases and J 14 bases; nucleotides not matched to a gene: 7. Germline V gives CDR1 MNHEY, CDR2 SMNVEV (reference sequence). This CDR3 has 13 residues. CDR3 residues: CASSLITSGWKFF. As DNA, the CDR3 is TGTGCCAGCAGTTTAATAACTAGCGGGTGGAAGTTCTTC.

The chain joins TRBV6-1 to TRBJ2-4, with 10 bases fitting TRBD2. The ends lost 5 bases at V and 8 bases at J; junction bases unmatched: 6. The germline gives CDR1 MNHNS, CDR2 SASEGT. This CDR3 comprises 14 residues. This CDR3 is CASSLAGERDIQYF. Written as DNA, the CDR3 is TGTGCCAGCAGTCTAGCGGGGGAAAGAGACATTCAGTACTTC.

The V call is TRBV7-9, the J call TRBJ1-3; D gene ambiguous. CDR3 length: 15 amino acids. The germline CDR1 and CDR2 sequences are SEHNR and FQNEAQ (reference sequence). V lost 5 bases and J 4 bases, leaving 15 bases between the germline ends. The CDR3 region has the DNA TGTGCCAGCAGCCCCCACGTTAGAGGCGGAAACACCATATATTTT. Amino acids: CASSPHVRGGNTIYF.

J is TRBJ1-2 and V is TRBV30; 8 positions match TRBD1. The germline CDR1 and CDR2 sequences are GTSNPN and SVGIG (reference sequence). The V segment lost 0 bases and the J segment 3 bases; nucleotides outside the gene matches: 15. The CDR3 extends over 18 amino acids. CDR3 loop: CAWSVGRGPGSAYYGYTF. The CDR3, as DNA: TGTGCCTGGAGTGTAGGCAGGGGGCCTGGTTCGGCCTACTATGGCTACACCTTC. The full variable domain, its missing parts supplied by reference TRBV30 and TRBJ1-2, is SQTIHQWPATLVQPVGSPLSLECTVEGTSNPNLYWYRQAAGRGLQLLFYSVGIGQISSEVPQNLSASRPQDRQFILSSKKLLLSDSGFYLCAWSVGRGPGSAYYGYTFGSGTRLTVV.

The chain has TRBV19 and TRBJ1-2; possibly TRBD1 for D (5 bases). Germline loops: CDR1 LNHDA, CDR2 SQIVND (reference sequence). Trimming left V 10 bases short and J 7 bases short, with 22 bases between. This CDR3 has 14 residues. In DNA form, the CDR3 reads TGTGCCACCCCTAAGACAGCCGAATTGGGTGGCTACACCTTC. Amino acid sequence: CATPKTAELGGYTF.

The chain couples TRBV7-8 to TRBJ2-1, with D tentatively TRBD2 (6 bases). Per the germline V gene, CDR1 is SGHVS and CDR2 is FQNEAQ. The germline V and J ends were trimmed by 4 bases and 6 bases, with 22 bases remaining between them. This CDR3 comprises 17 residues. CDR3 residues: CASSSYRAGAISNEQFF. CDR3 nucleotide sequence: TGTGCCAGCAGCTCATACAGAGCGGGTGCAATTAGCAATGAGCAGTTCTTC.

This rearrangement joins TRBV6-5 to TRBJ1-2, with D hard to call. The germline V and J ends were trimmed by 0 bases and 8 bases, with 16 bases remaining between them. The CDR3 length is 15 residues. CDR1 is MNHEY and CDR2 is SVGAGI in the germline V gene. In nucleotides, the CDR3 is TGTGCCAGCAGTTACTCGAGAGGGTTCAAGGGAGGCTACACCTTC. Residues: CASSYSRGFKGGYTF.

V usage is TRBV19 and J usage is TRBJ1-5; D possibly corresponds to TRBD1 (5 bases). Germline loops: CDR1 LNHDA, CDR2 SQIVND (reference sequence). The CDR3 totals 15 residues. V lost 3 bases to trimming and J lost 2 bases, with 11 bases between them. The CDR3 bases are TGTGCCAGTAGTATTAAGGGGTTGGGCAATCAGCCCCAGCATTTT. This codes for CASSIKGLGNQPQHF.

The CDR3 reads CASSKRPGTAYGYTF. The CDR3 DNA is TGTGCCAGCAGCAAAAGACCAGGGACAGCTTATGGCTACACCTTC. The rearrangement joins TRBV21-1 to TRBJ1-2; the table's D call of TRBD1 was not tested on the DNA. TRBV21-1 is recorded as a pseudogene. The CDR3 is 15 amino acids.

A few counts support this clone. CDR3 in amino acids: CASSQPLTGVEQYF. As DNA, the CDR3 is TGTGCCAGCAGCCAGCCTTTAACAGGGGTGGAGCAGTACTTC. The chain uses TRBV11-2 and TRBJ2-7; the match to TRBD1 covers 7 bases. Germline assignment: CDR1 SGHAT and CDR2 FQNNGV. The CDR3 covers 14 residues. Trimming took 5 bases from V and 7 from J; bases not matched to a gene: 11.

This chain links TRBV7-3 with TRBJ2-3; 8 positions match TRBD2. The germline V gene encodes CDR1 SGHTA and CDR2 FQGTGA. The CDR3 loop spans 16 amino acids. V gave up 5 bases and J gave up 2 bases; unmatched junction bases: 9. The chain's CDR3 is CASSVAGGWTTDTQYF. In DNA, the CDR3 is TGTGCCAGCAGCGTTGCGGGGGGCTGGACCACAGATACGCAGTATTTT.

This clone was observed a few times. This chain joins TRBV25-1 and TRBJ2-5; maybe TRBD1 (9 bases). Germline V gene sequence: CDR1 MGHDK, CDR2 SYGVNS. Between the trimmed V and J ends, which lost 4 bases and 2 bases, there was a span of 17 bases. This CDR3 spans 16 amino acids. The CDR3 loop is CASSGHSGTGQETQYF. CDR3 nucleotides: TGTGCCAGCAGTGGACATAGCGGGACAGGGCAAGAGACCCAGTACTTC.

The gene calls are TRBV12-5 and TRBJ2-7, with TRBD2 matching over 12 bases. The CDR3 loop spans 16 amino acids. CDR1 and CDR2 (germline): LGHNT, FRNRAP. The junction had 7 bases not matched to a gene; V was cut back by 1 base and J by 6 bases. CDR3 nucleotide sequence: TGTGCTAGTGGTTTGGACCTAGCGGGAGGGCCTGGCGAGCAGTACTTC. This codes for CASGLDLAGGPGEQYF.

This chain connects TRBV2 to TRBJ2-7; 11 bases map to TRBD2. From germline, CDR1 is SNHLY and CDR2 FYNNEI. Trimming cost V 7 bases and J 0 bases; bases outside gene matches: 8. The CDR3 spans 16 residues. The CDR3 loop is CASIPSGGLSSYEQYF. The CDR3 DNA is TGTGCCAGCATCCCTAGCGGGGGGTTGAGCTCCTACGAGCAGTACTTC.

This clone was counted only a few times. DNA for the CDR3: TGTGCCAGTAGTAGCGTCGACAGGGCGGGCGGCTACACCTTC. This sequence encodes CASSSVDRAGGYTF. The genes are TRBV19 and TRBJ1-2; the match to TRBD1 covers 7 bases. The J segment lost 8 bases and the V segment lost 4 bases, leaving 10 bases of the junction unmatched. The V gene's germline CDR1 is LNHDA and CDR2 SQIVND (reference sequence). The CDR3 covers 14 residues.

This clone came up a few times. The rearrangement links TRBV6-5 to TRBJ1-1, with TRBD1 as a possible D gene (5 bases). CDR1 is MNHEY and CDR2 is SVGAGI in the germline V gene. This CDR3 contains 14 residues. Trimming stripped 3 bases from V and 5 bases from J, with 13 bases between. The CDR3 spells CASSYFGGVTEAFF. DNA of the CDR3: TGTGCCAGCAGTTATTTTGGAGGGGTTACTGAAGCTTTCTTT.

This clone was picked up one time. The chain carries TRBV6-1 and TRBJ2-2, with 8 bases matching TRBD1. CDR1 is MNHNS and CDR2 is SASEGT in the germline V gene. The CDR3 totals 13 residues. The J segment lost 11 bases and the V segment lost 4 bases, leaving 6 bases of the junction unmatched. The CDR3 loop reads CASSADRAGELFF. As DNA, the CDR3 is TGTGCCAGCAGTGCGGACAGGGCTGGTGAGCTGTTTTTT.

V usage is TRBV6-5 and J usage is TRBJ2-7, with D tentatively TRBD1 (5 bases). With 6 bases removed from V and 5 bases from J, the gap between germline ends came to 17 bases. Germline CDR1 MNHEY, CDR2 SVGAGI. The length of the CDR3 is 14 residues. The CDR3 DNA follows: TGTGCCAGCAGACATCTTATGGGGCTGGACGAGCAGTACTTC. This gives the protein CASRHLMGLDEQYF.

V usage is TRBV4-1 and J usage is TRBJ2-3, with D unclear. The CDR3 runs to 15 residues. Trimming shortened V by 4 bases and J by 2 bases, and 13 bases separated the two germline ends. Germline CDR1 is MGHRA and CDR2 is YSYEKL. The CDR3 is CASSPRVYPTDTQYF. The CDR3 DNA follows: TGCGCCAGCAGCCCACGGGTCTACCCCACAGATACGCAGTATTTT.

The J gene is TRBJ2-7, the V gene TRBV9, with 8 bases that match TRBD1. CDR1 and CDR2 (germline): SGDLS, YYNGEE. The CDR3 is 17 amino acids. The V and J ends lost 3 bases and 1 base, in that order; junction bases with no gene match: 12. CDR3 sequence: CASSAEQRTGPSYEQYF. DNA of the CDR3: TGTGCCAGCAGCGCGGAGCAAAGGACAGGGCCATCCTACGAGCAGTACTTC.

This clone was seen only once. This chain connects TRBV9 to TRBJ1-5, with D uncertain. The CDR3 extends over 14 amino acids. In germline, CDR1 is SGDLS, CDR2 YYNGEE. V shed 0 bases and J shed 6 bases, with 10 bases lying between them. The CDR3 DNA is TGTGCCAGCAGCGTAGGGGCAGGAGGTCAGCCCCAGCATTTT. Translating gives CASSVGAGGQPQHF.